This T cell receptor beta chain was profiled in a study of regulatory and conventional T cells in RAG deficiency. Whole-study findings and limits: Shannon entropy fell and Simpson indices rose in RAG-deficient patients.

Some clones are missing from TCRdb's copy, which holds only in-frame ones; the method was immunoSEQ multiplex PCR. The repertoire holds roughly 34,000 clones, about 75% seen once, with roughly 3.4% in the top ten. Germline trimming cut 1 base from V and 9 bases from J; bases unmatched to any gene: 6. This CDR3 has 14 residues. In germline, CDR1 is MDHEN, CDR2 SYDVKM. Blood CD4+ CD25-low CD127-high conventional T cells supplied the genomic DNA template. For this clone: The antigen remains unidentified.

The data also belong to a second study, concerning regulatory T cells. From that study: Amplification used 52 TRBV primers and 13 TRBJ primers.

The chain is built from TRBV28 and TRBJ2-1, with 7 bases that match TRBD1. The source material was CD4+ effector T cells sorted from blood. This sequence was found in a human donor in good health. CDR3 DNA: TGTGCCAGCAGTTTATCGGGGACAGTAAGTGAGCAGTTCTTC. Its protein product is CASSLSGTVSEQFF.